These T cell receptor beta chains were read from a single sample in a study of CD8 T cells in Susac syndrome. TCRdb re-called the immunoSEQ multiplex PCR reads through MiXCR, storing one row per CDR3 protein. This table holds 55,000 to 85,000 distinct CDR3 sequences, under 96% found once. Material: CD4+ T cells from PBMCs. The receptors were gathered from a human donor with multiple sclerosis. Both conserved end residues are part of each CDR3. A D gene is named only where the DNA matches it firmly. Where a row states a size, it is once, few, many or the class of an expanded clone; other rows omit it.

CDR3nt,CDR3aa,v_gene,d_gene,abundance,j_gene
TGTGCCAGCAGCCTAGGGGGTCGGGGCGAGCAGTACTTC,CASSLGGRGEQYF,TRBV3-1,NA,NA,TRBJ2-7
TGTGCCAGCTCACCTAGCAACAATCAGCCCCAGCATTTT,CASSPSNNQPQHF,TRBV18,NA,NA,TRBJ1-5
TGTGCCAGTAGACCACAGGGGTCTAATGAAAAACTGTTTTTT,CASRPQGSNEKLFF,TRBV19,TRBD1,NA,TRBJ1-4
TGTGCCAGCAGTTTTCAGGGGGCAGCTGAAGCTTTCTTT,CASSFQGAAEAFF,TRBV12-3/TRBV12-4,TRBD1,once,TRBJ1-1
TGTGCCAGCAGTCCCCCGACAGGGACCCCGTACCAAGAGACCCAGTACTTC,CASSPPTGTPYQETQYF,TRBV28,TRBD1,NA,TRBJ2-5
TGTGCCAGCAGCCTCAGGGGGCTGAAGAATGAGCAGTTCTTC,CASSLRGLKNEQFF,TRBV3-1,TRBD1,NA,TRBJ2-1
TGTGCCAGCGGTGGGACGGGGGAATCTTTGGCTTTCTTT,CASGGTGESLAFF,TRBV2,NA,NA,TRBJ1-1
TGTGCCAGCAGCAGACGAACAGGGCTAACAATGGACTATGGCTACACCTTC,CASSRRTGLTMDYGYTF,TRBV13,NA,NA,TRBJ1-2
TGCAGTGCTAGCCTAGCGGCTACCTACAATGAGCAGTTCTTC,CSASLAATYNEQFF,TRBV20-1,TRBD2,once,TRBJ2-1
TGCAGTGCTAGTCAGACCCGTGCTAACGAGCAGTACTTC,CSASQTRANEQYF,TRBV20-1,NA,NA,TRBJ2-7
TGCGCCAGCAGCCAAGATTTCAGGGTGCCTAATTCACCCCTCCACTTT,CASSQDFRVPNSPLHF,TRBV4-1,NA,NA,TRBJ1-6
TGTGCCAGCAGCGTGCGGGGACAGGTCGGGAGAGATACGCAGTATTTT,CASSVRGQVGRDTQYF,TRBV7-8,TRBD1,NA,TRBJ2-3
TGTGCCAGCAGCCAAGATGGGATGACAGGGGGCGTCGTCGGGGAGCTGTTTTTT,CASSQDGMTGGVVGELFF,TRBV4-2,TRBD1,NA,TRBJ2-2
TGCAGTGCCAGCGGGAGACAAGGAACCGGGGAGCTGTTTTTT,CSASGRQGTGELFF,TRBV20-1,TRBD2,NA,TRBJ2-2
TGTGCCAGCAGCCCCGTGCGGGTCCCGTACGAGCAGTACTTC,CASSPVRVPYEQYF,TRBV6-1,NA,NA,TRBJ2-7
TGTGCCAGCAGTGACGACAGCCCTTATGGCTACACCTTC,CASSDDSPYGYTF,TRBV2,NA,NA,TRBJ1-2
TGTGCCAGCAGCCCAGACGGGAATGGGGCCAACGTCCTGACTTTC,CASSPDGNGANVLTF,TRBV9,NA,NA,TRBJ2-6
TGTGCCAGCAGCGAGGGGACCTACTATAATTCACCCCTCCACTTT,CASSEGTYYNSPLHF,TRBV2,NA,NA,TRBJ1-6
TGTGCCAGCAGCCCCCCCGGCGCCAGTATGAACACTGAAGCTTTCTTT,CASSPPGASMNTEAFF,TRBV5-6,NA,NA,TRBJ1-1
TGTGCCAGTAGTATCCAGACTAACACTGAAGCTTTCTTT,CASSIQTNTEAFF,TRBV19,NA,NA,TRBJ1-1
TGCGCCAGCAGCCAAGTAGCGGGGACGATCACCGGGGAGCTGTTTTTT,CASSQVAGTITGELFF,TRBV4-3,TRBD2,NA,TRBJ2-2
TGTGCCAGCAGTAACCACCGGGACTCCTACGAGCAGTACTTC,CASSNHRDSYEQYF,TRBV12-3/TRBV12-4,NA,NA,TRBJ2-7
TGTGCCAGCAGTATCGCAGGGGCGAGGGGCACTGAAGCTTTCTTT,CASSIAGARGTEAFF,TRBV2,NA,NA,TRBJ1-1
TGCAGTGCTAGTTCAGGGGTCGAGACAGATACGCAGTATTTT,CSASSGVETDTQYF,TRBV20-1,NA,NA,TRBJ2-3
TGCGCCAGCAGCTTGGTGGGGGCAGGGGATAATTCACCCCTCCACTTT,CASSLVGAGDNSPLHF,TRBV5-1,NA,NA,TRBJ1-6
TGTGCCAGCAGCCCTCGCCCTCCAGGACGGCTAAATTCACCCCTCCACTTT,CASSPRPPGRLNSPLHF,TRBV9,NA,NA,TRBJ1-6
TGTGCCAGCAGCTTGGACAGGGCAGGCGGGGAGCTGTTTTTT,CASSLDRAGGELFF,TRBV7-8,TRBD1,NA,TRBJ2-2